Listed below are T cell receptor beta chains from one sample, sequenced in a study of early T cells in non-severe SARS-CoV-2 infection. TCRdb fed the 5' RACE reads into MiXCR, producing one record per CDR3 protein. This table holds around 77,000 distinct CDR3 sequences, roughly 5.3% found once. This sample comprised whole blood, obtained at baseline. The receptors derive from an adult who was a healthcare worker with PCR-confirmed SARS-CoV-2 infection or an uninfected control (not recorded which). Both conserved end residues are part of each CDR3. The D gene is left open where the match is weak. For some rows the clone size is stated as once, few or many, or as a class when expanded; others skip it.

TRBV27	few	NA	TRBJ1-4	CASSLSYPAELFF	TGTGCCAGCAGTTTATCGTATCCGGCTGAACTGTTTTTT
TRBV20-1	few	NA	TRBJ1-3	CSARDTNSGNTIYF	TGCAGTGCTAGAGACACCAACTCTGGAAACACCATATATTTT
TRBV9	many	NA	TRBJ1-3	CASSPRGSVDTIYF	TGTGCCAGCAGTCCACGTGGGAGCGTGGACACCATATATTTT
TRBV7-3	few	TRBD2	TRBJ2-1	CASSLYSGRTGEQFF	TGTGCCAGCAGCTTGTATAGCGGGAGAACGGGGGAGCAGTTCTTC
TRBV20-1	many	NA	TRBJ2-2	CSARDMEGSGELFF	TGCAGTGCTAGAGATATGGAAGGGTCCGGGGAGCTGTTTTTT
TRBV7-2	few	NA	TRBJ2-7	CASSPQDGTYEQYF	TGTGCCAGCAGCCCACAGGACGGAACCTACGAGCAGTACTTC
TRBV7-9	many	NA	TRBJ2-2	CASSLRGELFF	TGTGCCAGCAGCTTACGGGGGGAGCTGTTTTTT
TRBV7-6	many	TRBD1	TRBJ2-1	CASSLWTGIDDEQFF	TGTGCCAGCAGCTTATGGACAGGGATTGACGATGAGCAGTTCTTC
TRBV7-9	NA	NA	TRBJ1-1	CASTLYEHAEAFF	TGTGCCAGCACCCTTTATGAACACGCTGAAGCTTTCTTT
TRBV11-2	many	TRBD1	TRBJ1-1	CASSHYRGRGDTEAFF	TGTGCCAGCAGCCACTACAGGGGGCGAGGGGACACTGAAGCTTTCTTT
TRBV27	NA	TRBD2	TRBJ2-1	CASSLSGLAMYNEQFF	TGTGCCAGCAGTTTATCTGGACTAGCGATGTACAATGAGCAGTTCTTC
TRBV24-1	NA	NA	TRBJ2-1	CATSSPSAGNQYNEQFF	TGTGCCACCAGCTCACCGTCGGCAGGGAATCAATACAATGAGCAGTTCTTC